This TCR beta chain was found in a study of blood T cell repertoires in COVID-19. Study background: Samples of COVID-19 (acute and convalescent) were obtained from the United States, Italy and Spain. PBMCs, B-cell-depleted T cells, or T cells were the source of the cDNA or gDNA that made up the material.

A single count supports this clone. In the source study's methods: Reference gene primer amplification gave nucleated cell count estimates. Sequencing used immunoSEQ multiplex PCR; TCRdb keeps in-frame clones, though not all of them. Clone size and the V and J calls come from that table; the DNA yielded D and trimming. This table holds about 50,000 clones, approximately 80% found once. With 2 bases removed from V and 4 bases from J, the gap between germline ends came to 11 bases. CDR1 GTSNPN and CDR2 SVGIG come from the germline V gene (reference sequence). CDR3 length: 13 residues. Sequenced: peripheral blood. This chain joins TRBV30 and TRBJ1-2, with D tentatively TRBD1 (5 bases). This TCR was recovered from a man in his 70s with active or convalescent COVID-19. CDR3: CAWSRLGGYGYTF. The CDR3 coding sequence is TGTGCCTGGAGTCGGTTGGGGGGCTATGGCTACACCTTC.